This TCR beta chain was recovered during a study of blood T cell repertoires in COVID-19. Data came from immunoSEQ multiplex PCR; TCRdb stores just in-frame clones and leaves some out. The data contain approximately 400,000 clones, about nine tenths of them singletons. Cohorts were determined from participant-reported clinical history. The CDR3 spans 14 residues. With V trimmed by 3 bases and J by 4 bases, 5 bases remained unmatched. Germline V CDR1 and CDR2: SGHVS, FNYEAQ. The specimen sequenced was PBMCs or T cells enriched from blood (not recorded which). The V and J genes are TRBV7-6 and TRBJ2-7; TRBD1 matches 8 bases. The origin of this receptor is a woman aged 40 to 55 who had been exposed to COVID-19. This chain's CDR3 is CASSLRQGSYEQYF. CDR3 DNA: TGTGCCAGCAGCTTGAGACAGGGGTCTTACGAGCAGTACTTC. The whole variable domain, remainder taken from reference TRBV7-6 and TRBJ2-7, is GAGVSQSPRYKVTKRGQDVALRCDPISGHVSLYWYRQALGQGPEFLTYFNYEAQQDKSGLPNDRFSAERPEGSISTLTIQRTEQRDSAMYRCASSLRQGSYEQYFGPGTRLTVT.